This paragraph covers one T cell receptor beta chain sequence. Antigen specificity is unknown. The data belong to a study of cytomegalovirus exposure and HLA in healthy donors. Whole-study results and caveats: Rarity held for most TCR sequences, but there were some public TCRs that occurred in many donors. Per published accounts, TCR beta sequences correctly predicted the HLA-A and HLA-B alleles of most subjects. In a later analysis, a missense DCLRE1C variant was linked to TCR beta V- and J-gene trimming.

The PCR used 60 Vbeta and 13 Jbeta primers. Clones were sequenced by immunoSEQ multiplex PCR, and TCRdb holds only the in-frame ones, with some missing. Counted here are 75,000 to 100,000 clones, more than 60% occurring once; the ten biggest clones make up roughly a sixth. Everyone who donated was a healthy bone marrow donor. The TCR comes from a man aged 60 to 75 in good health and CMV-seropositive. The sequenced material came from PBMCs.

CDR3 nucleotide sequence: TGTGCCAGCAGCTTAGCAGGGGTTATATCCTACGAGCAGTACTTC. Its protein product is CASSLAGVISYEQYF. The chain is built from TRBV7-2 and TRBJ2-5, with D maybe TRBD1 (5 bases). The better agreement between TRBJ2-7 and the DNA end casts doubt on the J call. CDR1 and CDR2 (germline): SGHTA, FQGNSA. The CDR3 consists of 15 residues.